These 13 T cell receptor beta chains originate from one sample sequenced in a study of cytomegalovirus exposure and HLA in healthy donors. PCR employed 60 Vbeta and 13 Jbeta primers. Sequencing was performed with immunoSEQ multiplex PCR; in TCRdb, only in-frame clones are kept and a portion is missing. Of 70,000 to 80,000 clones in the sample, approximately 72% were seen once. Sample: PBMCs. The source of these receptors is a woman aged 35 to 49 in good health and CMV-seropositive.

The chain recombines TRBV28 with TRBJ2-7; D possibly corresponds to TRBD1 (7 bases). Trimming pared 7 bases from V and 5 bases from J, leaving 15 bases between. This CDR3 has 13 amino acids. CDR1 and CDR2 (germline): MDHEN, SYDVKM. The CDR3 is CASTGGHVDEQYF. CDR3 DNA: TGTGCCAGCACAGGGGGGCACGTGGACGAGCAGTACTTC.

This clone was found a few times. The chain links TRBV5-6 to TRBJ1-4, with D tentatively TRBD1 (6 bases). The CDR3 is 17 residues long. The V end lost 0 bases, the J end lost 0 bases, and 12 bases lay between the germline ends. Looked up from germline, CDR1 is SGHDT and CDR2 is YYEEEE. Here the CDR3 reads CASSLETGTTTNEKLFF. The CDR3 coding sequence is TGTGCCAGCAGCTTGGAAACCGGGACAACAACTAATGAAAAACTGTTTTTT. Supplemented by reference TRBV5-6 and TRBJ1-4, the full variable domain reads DAGVTQSPTHLIKTRGQQVTLRCSPKSGHDTVSWYQQALGQGPQFIFQYYEEEERQRGNFPDRFSGHQFPNYSSELNVNALLLGDSALYLCASSLETGTTTNEKLFFGSGTQLSVL.

For this clone: The same CDR3 can be traced to other DNA sequences in this sample. V usage is TRBV5-8 and J usage is TRBJ1-2; no clear D. The CDR3 is 12 amino acids. V lost 4 bases and J 3 bases, leaving 7 bases between the germline ends. The germline V gene has CDR1 SGHTS and CDR2 YDEGEE. The CDR3 DNA reads as TGTGCCAGCAGCCGATTAGACTATGGCTACACCTTC. Amino acid sequence: CASSRLDYGYTF. The complete variable domain, with remaining parts taken from reference TRBV5-8 and TRBJ1-2, reads EAGVTQSPTHLIKTRGQQATLRCSPISGHTSVYWYQQALGLGLQFLLWYDEGEERNRGNFPPRFSGRQFPNYSSELNVNALELEDSALYLCASSRLDYGYTFGSGTRLTVV.

The rearrangement joins TRBV11-1 to TRBJ2-7, with no clear D. V was shortened by 3 bases and J by 12 bases, with 15 bases between the two germline ends. The germline gives CDR1 SGHAT, CDR2 FQDESV (reference sequence). CDR3 length: 12 amino acids. Written as DNA, the CDR3 is TGTGCCAGCAGCTTTCATACCGATCTACGGTACTTC. It specifies CASSFHTDLRYF. Based on the CDR3 plus reference TRBV11-1 and TRBJ2-7, the full variable domain is EAEVAQSPRYKITEKSQAVAFWCDPISGHATLYWYRQILGQGPELLVQFQDESVVDDSQLPKDRFSAERLKGVDSTLKIQPAELGDSAMYLCASSFHTDLRYFGPGTRLTVT.

The rearrangement joins TRBV4-1 to TRBJ1-2, with 10 bases fitting TRBD1. V gave up 3 bases and J gave up 2 bases; unmatched junction bases: 12. The length of the CDR3 is 18 residues. CDR1 is MGHRA, CDR2 YSYEKL, per germline. CDR3 coding DNA: TGCGCCAGCAGCCACCTGGGACAGGGGATGGGTACCAACTATGGCTACACCTTC. It is translated as CASSHLGQGMGTNYGYTF.

This rearrangement joins TRBV21-1 to TRBJ1-1. TRBV21-1 is designated a pseudogene. This CDR3 spans 13 amino acids. The CDR3 protein is CASRRDWNTEAFF. DNA of the CDR3: TGTGCCAGCAGAAGGGACTGGAACACTGAAGCTTTCTTT.

V usage is TRBV6-1 and J usage is TRBJ2-1; a weak D match, TRBD1 (7 bases). The CDR3 totals 14 residues. V was cut by 4 bases and J by 3 bases, with 10 bases left in between. The germline V gene encodes CDR1 MNHNS and CDR2 SASEGT. The CDR3 is CASSGQGGYNEQFF. CDR3 DNA sequence: TGTGCCAGCAGTGGACAGGGAGGCTACAATGAGCAGTTCTTC.

This clone appeared once. The V and J genes are TRBV11-2 and TRBJ2-7, with a tentative D call TRBD1 (6 bases). CDR3 length: 14 residues. Germline V gene data show CDR1 as SGHAT and CDR2 as FQNNGV. V lost 5 bases to trimming and J lost 7 bases, with 18 bases between them. DNA for the CDR3: TGTGCCAGCAGCCTAATTGCACAGGGAGAAGAGCAGTACTTC. Translating it yields CASSLIAQGEEQYF. Variable domain in full (rest from reference TRBV11-2 and TRBJ2-7): EAGVAQSPRYKIIEKRQSVAFWCNPISGHATLYWYQQILGQGPKLLIQFQNNGVVDDSQLPKDRFSAERLKGVDSTLKIQPAKLEDSAVYLCASSLIAQGEEQYFGPGTRLTVT.

The V gene is TRBV12-5, the J gene TRBJ1-1, with 8 bases lining up with TRBD1. The CDR3 contains 16 residues. With 1 base clipped from V and 5 bases from J, the junction kept 9 bases outside the gene matches. The germline CDR1 and CDR2 sequences are LGHNT and FRNRAP. As DNA, the CDR3 is TGTGCTAGTGGTTTGGGAACTGGACAGGGTGGGACTGAAGCTTTCTTT. This codes for CASGLGTGQGGTEAFF.

The V gene is TRBV5-4, the J gene TRBJ1-1; 9 nucleotides agree with TRBD1. With V trimmed by 6 bases and J by 8 bases, 8 bases remained unmatched. Germline lookup yields CDR1 SGHNT and CDR2 YYREEE (reference sequence). The CDR3 length is 13 residues. The CDR3 loop reads CASTFDRGTEAFF. DNA for the CDR3: TGTGCCAGCACCTTCGACAGGGGGACCGAAGCTTTCTTT.

The V and J genes are TRBV6-5 and TRBJ2-3; 11 nucleotides match TRBD2. Unmatched junction bases numbered 3, after V lost 5 bases and J lost 2 bases. The germline V gene encodes CDR1 MNHEY and CDR2 SVGAGI. The CDR3 length is 15 residues. CDR3 in DNA: TGTGCCAGCAGTCCACTAGCGGGGGACACAGATACGCAGTATTTT. This sequence encodes CASSPLAGDTDTQYF.

This chain links TRBV19 with TRBJ1-4; possible D gene TRBD1, 6 bases. Germline CDR1 is LNHDA and CDR2 is SQIVND (reference sequence). The CDR3 sequence is 15 residues long. V shed 4 bases and J shed 0 bases, with 9 bases lying between them. DNA for the CDR3: TGTGCCAGTAGTACAACAGGGTCAACTAATGAAAAACTGTTTTTT. Protein product: CASSTTGSTNEKLFF.

The chain couples TRBV30 to TRBJ1-1, with D tentatively TRBD1 (6 bases). Germline CDR1 is GTSNPN and CDR2 is SVGIG (reference sequence). Deletions cut 6 bases from V and 0 bases from J, with 11 bases between. The CDR3 loop spans 13 amino acids. The CDR3 DNA reads TGTGCCTGCCGGACAGCGATGAACACTGAAGCTTTCTTT. Protein: CACRTAMNTEAFF.